This T cell receptor (beta chain) is from a study of blood T cell repertoires in COVID-19. In the original workflow: It was from reference gene primer amplification that nucleated cell counts were estimated. Method: immunoSEQ multiplex PCR; TCRdb's copy keeps in-frame clones and lacks some. V, J and clone size are taken as reported in that table, and D and trimming were inferred from the DNA itself. The sample has approximately 62,000 clones; 80% to 90% are singletons. Germline CDR1 and CDR2: MNHNY and SVGAGI (reference sequence). V dropped 5 bases and J dropped 7; count of bases not matched to a gene: 11. CDR3 size: 18 residues.

Source material: peripheral blood. The sequence was obtained from a man in his sixties with acute or convalescent COVID-19. The chain is built from TRBV6-6 and TRBJ2-2; 15 bases align to TRBD2. CDR3: CASSLSGTSGRLVGELFF. Here the CDR3 DNA reads TGTGCCAGCAGTCTCTCCGGGACTAGCGGGAGGTTGGTCGGGGAGCTGTTTTTT.